In this sample, the clone carrying this TCR beta chain turned up many times. The antigen is undetermined. It was from 2 million PBMCs stored at -80 C that the unsorted libraries were obtained. This CDR3 has 14 residues. Trimming stripped 4 bases from V and 4 bases from J, with 13 bases between. Germline CDR1 is SGHRS and CDR2 is YFSETQ. This sample was taken from a study of neurological immune-mediated disorders. Study-level findings and limits: Among expanded clones, no CDR3 amino acid sequences were shared across subjects, a pattern suggesting private repertoires in all groups. Multiple sclerosis, the disease with the least TCR clonal expansion, fell below healthy controls, whereas HTLV-1-associated myelopathy showed the most.

The cDNA was generated through 5'RACE incorporating 10-nucleotide random UMIs. TCRdb analysed the 5' RACE reads with MiXCR anew, one entry per CDR3 protein. The table includes around 50,000 distinct CDR3 sequences, under 30% detected once. The specimen was PBMCs. This sequence was found in a woman between 65 and 79 years old in good health. V is TRBV5-1 and J is TRBJ2-3, with D uncertain. The CDR3 DNA reads TGCGCCAGCAGCCTGGTGGCCGGAGCAGATACGCAGTATTTT. Protein product: CASSLVAGADTQYF.